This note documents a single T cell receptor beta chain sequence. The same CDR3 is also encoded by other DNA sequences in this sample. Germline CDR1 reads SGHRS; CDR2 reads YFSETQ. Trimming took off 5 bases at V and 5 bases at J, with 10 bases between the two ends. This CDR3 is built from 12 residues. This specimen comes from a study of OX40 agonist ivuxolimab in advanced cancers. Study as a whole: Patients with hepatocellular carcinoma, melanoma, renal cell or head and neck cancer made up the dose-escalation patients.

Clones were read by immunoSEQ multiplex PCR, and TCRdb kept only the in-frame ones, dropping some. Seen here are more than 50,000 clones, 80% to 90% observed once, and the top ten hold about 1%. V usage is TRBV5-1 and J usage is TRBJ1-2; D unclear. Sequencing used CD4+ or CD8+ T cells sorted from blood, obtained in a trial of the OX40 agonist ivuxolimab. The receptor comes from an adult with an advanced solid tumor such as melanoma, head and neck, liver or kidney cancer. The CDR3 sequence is CASRVPGYGYTF. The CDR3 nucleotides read TGCGCCAGCAGGGTCCCGGGTTATGGCTACACCTTC.